What follows is one T cell receptor (beta chain) and its context. The sample comes from a study of blood T cell repertoires in COVID-19. In the study overall: Material from acute and convalescent COVID-19 was sourced from the United States, Italy and Spain.

Assay: immunoSEQ multiplex PCR; the TCRdb copy retains only in-frame clones and omits some. The sample lists approximately 190,000 clones; 80% were seen once. Trimming took off 0 bases at V and 9 bases at J, with 17 bases between the two ends. Looked up from germline, CDR1 is GTSNPN and CDR2 is SVGIG (reference sequence). The CDR3 totals 14 residues. This chain connects TRBV30 to TRBJ2-5; a weak D match, TRBD2 (6 bases). The sample was peripheral blood. This receptor was taken from a man aged 55-75 years with acute or convalescent COVID-19. CDR3 sequence reads: CAWSVGRGGTAQYF. Here the CDR3 DNA reads TGTGCCTGGAGTGTAGGTCGTGGAGGGACGGCCCAGTACTTC.